The present T cell receptor (beta chain) was sequenced within a study of blood T cell repertoires in COVID-19. The overall study: There were acute and convalescent COVID-19 samples, and they came from the United States, Italy and Spain.

In its sample, this clone was seen once. The length of the CDR3 is 13 residues. After removal of 6 bases from V and 5 bases from J, the junction contained 3 bases not matched to a gene. How the authors handled the data: It was from reference gene primer amplification that nucleated cell counts were estimated. Assay: immunoSEQ multiplex PCR; the TCRdb copy retains only in-frame clones and omits some. That table gives V, J and clone size, and the DNA gave D and trimming. The table includes just over 150,000 clones, approximately 82% detected once. V is TRBV12-3 or TRBV12-4 and J is TRBJ2-2; TRBD2 matches 7 bases. The receptor was derived from a woman older than 75 with acute or convalescent COVID-19. Input material: peripheral blood. CDR3 sequence (DNA): TGTGCCAGCAGCCTGCGGGAGACCGGGGAGCTGTTTTTT. This translates into CASSLRETGELFF.